This TCR beta chain derives from a study of T cell responses to AZD1222 COVID-19 vaccine. General study results and limits: Along spike, vaccine-associated CD4 TCRs were found throughout, with dominance at 160-218 and 743-854. Repertoire sampling happened only post peak T cell response. White British donors predominated, females outnumbered males, and clonal diversity was possibly underestimated.

Here immunoSEQ multiplex PCR was the method, and the copy in TCRdb shows in-frame clones only, minus some. In the table there are about 150,000 clones, over 75% of which are singletons. Germline assignment: CDR1 SNHLY and CDR2 FYNNEI. CDR3 length: 16 residues. Between the trimmed V and J ends, which lost 4 bases and 2 bases, there was a span of 15 bases. Comments on this clone: Its matching antigen is unknown.

This TCR was recovered from an adult who received the AZD1222 COVID-19 vaccine. The chain recombines TRBV2 with TRBJ2-1, with D possibly being TRBD1 (6 bases). Sequenced here: peripheral blood, sampled 28 days after the second AZD1222 dose. The CDR3 spells CASSGGRHGPYNEQFF. Written as DNA, the CDR3 is TGTGCCAGCAGTGGGGGGCGGCACGGGCCCTACAATGAGCAGTTCTTC.